Shown below are 9 T cell receptor beta chains from a single sample sequenced in a study of cytomegalovirus exposure and HLA in healthy donors. The PCR used 60 Vbeta and 13 Jbeta primers. The repertoire was sequenced with immunoSEQ multiplex PCR; TCRdb's copy has only in-frame clones and lacks some. The sample has about 160,000 clones, roughly 80% seen once. Material: PBMCs. The receptors were gathered from a man aged 30-40 years in good health and CMV-seronegative.

CDR3 bases: TGTGCCAGCAGCTTAGGGTGGACTCACACCGGGGAGCTGTTTTTT. As protein: CASSLGWTHTGELFF. This chain links TRBV7-2 with TRBJ2-2; possible D gene TRBD2, 5 bases. Germline CDR1 and CDR2: SGHTA and FQGNSA. V was pared by 1 base and J by 3 bases, with 9 bases between. The CDR3 sequence is 15 residues long.

The chain employs TRBV28 and TRBJ1-2; D may be TRBD1 (6 bases). V lost 4 bases, J lost 6 bases, and 30 bases lay in between. The CDR3 length is 19 residues. Looked up from germline, CDR1 is MDHEN and CDR2 is SYDVKM. The CDR3 coding sequence is TGTGCCAGCAGTTACGCCCGTGGGAGCAGGGGACGTTTTGGACATGGCTACACCTTC. It codes for CASSYARGSRGRFGHGYTF.

The V gene is TRBV5-4, the J gene TRBJ1-1; tentative D call: TRBD1 (6 bases). V was cut by 4 bases and J by 4 bases, with 11 bases left in between. The CDR3 extends over 13 amino acids. From germline, CDR1 is SGHNT and CDR2 YYREEE (reference sequence). The CDR3 region is CASSLTGSTEAFF. CDR3 nucleotide sequence: TGTGCCAGCAGCCTGACAGGTTCCACTGAAGCTTTCTTT.

J is TRBJ2-1 and V is TRBV5-1, with 8 nucleotides matching TRBD1. CDR3 length equals 14 residues. V lost 0 bases, J lost 10 bases, and 6 bases stayed unmatched. Per the germline V gene, CDR1 is SGHRS and CDR2 is YFSETQ. CDR3 nucleotides: TGCGCCAGCAGCTTGGGTACCCGGGACAGGGAGCAGTTCTTC. This gives the protein CASSLGTRDREQFF. Filled out from reference TRBV5-1 and TRBJ2-1, the complete variable domain reads KAGVTQTPRYLIKTRGQQVTLSCSPISGHRSVSWYQQTPGQGLQFLFEYFSETQRNKGNFPGRFSGRQFSNSRSEMNVSTLELGDSALYLCASSLGTRDREQFFGPGTRLTVL.

The chain has TRBV7-7 and TRBJ1-2, with D unclear. Germline CDR1 is SSHAT and CDR2 is FNYEAQ (reference sequence). With 4 bases removed from V and 3 bases from J, the gap between germline ends came to 9 bases. The CDR3 has 13 amino acids. The CDR3 reads CASSSDSYYGYTF. The CDR3 DNA reads TGTGCCAGCAGCTCCGACTCCTACTATGGCTACACCTTC.

J is TRBJ2-2 and V is TRBV27; D is ambiguous. The V and J ends lost 3 bases and 2 bases respectively, with 16 bases between them. The germline gives CDR1 MNHEY, CDR2 SMNVEV (reference sequence). The CDR3 consists of 17 residues. This chain's CDR3 is CASSFLYELLNTGELFF. The CDR3, as DNA: TGTGCCAGCAGTTTCCTCTACGAACTCCTAAACACCGGGGAGCTGTTTTTT.

The V gene is TRBV15, the J gene TRBJ2-7, with 7 bases aligning to TRBD1. V was clipped by 1 base and J by 6 bases; unmatched bases: 15. CDR3 length: 17 amino acids. Germline CDR1 LNHNV, CDR2 YYDKDF (reference sequence). The CDR3 nucleotides are TGTGCCACCAGCAGAGCCACAGGGGCGGTGCCTCGGGCCGAGCAGTACTTC. It translates to CATSRATGAVPRAEQYF.

A few counts support this clone. The J gene is TRBJ2-7, the V gene TRBV5-6; 9 positions match TRBD1. V dropped 2 bases and J dropped 1; count of bases not matched to a gene: 7. The CDR3 totals 16 residues. Germline V gives CDR1 SGHDT, CDR2 YYEEEE. The CDR3 sequence is CASSFTPGTGSYEQYF. In DNA form, the CDR3 reads TGTGCCAGCAGCTTCACACCCGGGACAGGGTCCTACGAGCAGTACTTC.

The chain employs TRBV9 and TRBJ2-5; D may be TRBD2 (5 bases). V lost 0 bases and J 4 bases, leaving 10 bases between the germline ends. Germline CDR1 and CDR2: SGDLS and YYNGEE. CDR3 length equals 14 residues. CDR3 region: CASSVADFGETQYF. CDR3 coding DNA: TGTGCCAGCAGCGTAGCGGACTTTGGAGAGACCCAGTACTTC.